The 25 T cell receptor beta chains below were found in one sample sequenced in a study of CD8+ T cells in alopecia areata. Reverse transcription of extracted RNA yielded cDNA, which provided the sequencing template. TCRdb keeps only in-frame clones here, not all; method: immunoSEQ multiplex PCR. The sample shows approximately 98,000 clones, approximately 60% of them seen only once. The sequenced material came from CD8+ T cells sorted from blood. These receptor sequences come from a human donor in good health.

V and J are TRBV5-6 and TRBJ1-2; the D gene is possibly TRBD1 (5 bases). The CDR3 is 15 amino acids. Germline CDR1 reads SGHDT; CDR2 reads YYEEEE. V gave up 6 bases and J gave up 7 bases, with 22 bases separating them. The CDR3 spells CASNTIWGVISGYTF. The CDR3, as DNA: TGTGCCAGCAATACGATATGGGGGGTGATAAGTGGCTACACCTTC.

This clone was recorded only once. This rearrangement joins TRBV7-9 to TRBJ1-1; TRBD1 aligns across 10 bases. Per germline, CDR1 SEHNR and CDR2 FQNEAQ (reference sequence). Trimming took 2 bases from V and 7 from J; bases not matched to a gene: 7. This CDR3 has 15 amino acids. The CDR3 DNA follows: TGTGCCAGCAGCTTACCCGGGACAGGGGTTAATGAAGCTTTCTTT. Translating gives CASSLPGTGVNEAFF.

V and J are TRBV25-1 and TRBJ2-7; 8 bases are a match to TRBD1. The CDR3 extends over 18 amino acids. The V segment lost 2 bases and the J segment 0 bases; nucleotides outside the gene matches: 12. Germline values: CDR1 MGHDK, CDR2 SYGVNS. The CDR3 sequence: CASSEIGVGQENSYEQYF. DNA for the CDR3: TGTGCCAGCAGTGAAATCGGGGTGGGACAGGAAAACTCCTACGAGCAGTACTTC.

The V and J genes are TRBV4-3 and TRBJ2-2; D is perhaps TRBD2 (6 bases). Per germline, CDR1 LGHNA and CDR2 YSLEER. Trimming shortened V by 0 bases and J by 5 bases, and 16 bases separated the two germline ends. The CDR3 is 17 residues long. DNA for the CDR3: TGCGCCAGCAGCCAAGATCTCTCGCGACTAGGGACCGGGGAGCTGTTTTTT. This gives the protein CASSQDLSRLGTGELFF.

V and J are TRBV2 and TRBJ2-2, with 8 bases lining up with TRBD1. V shed 9 bases and J 0 bases; nucleotides not matched to a gene: 9. The CDR3 has 16 amino acids. The germline gives CDR1 SNHLY, CDR2 FYNNEI. CDR3 region: CASDPGTGPNTGELFF. CDR3 nucleotides: TGTGCCAGTGATCCCGGGACAGGACCGAACACCGGGGAGCTGTTTTTT. The full variable domain, rest sourced from reference TRBV2 and TRBJ2-2, is EPEVTQTPSHQVTQMGQEVILRCVPISNHLYFYWYRQILGQKVEFLVSFYNNEISEKSEIFDDQFSVERPDGSNFTLKIRSTKLEDSAMYFCASDPGTGPNTGELFFGEGSRLTVL.

The V and J genes are TRBV28 and TRBJ2-7; TRBD1 or TRBD2 may be the D gene (5 bases each). There are 16 residues in the CDR3. The germline V gene has CDR1 MDHEN and CDR2 SYDVKM. Trimming pared 0 bases from V and 6 bases from J, leaving 18 bases between. In nucleotides, the CDR3 is TGTGCCAGCAGTTTATGGAGGGGTTTTCCCCCTCCCGAGCAGTACTTC. Amino acids: CASSLWRGFPPPEQYF.

J is TRBJ1-4 and V is TRBV2; D may be TRBD1 (5 bases). CDR1 and CDR2 (germline): SNHLY, FYNNEI. Trimming shortened V by 6 bases and J by 8 bases, and 19 bases separated the two germline ends. The length of the CDR3 is 15 residues. Here the CDR3 reads CASRRRAGAEEKLFF. The CDR3 region has the DNA TGTGCCAGCAGGAGAAGGGCCGGGGCTGAGGAAAAACTGTTTTTT.

CDR3 DNA: TGTGCCAGTAGTATAGGGTACCAGCCCCAGCATTTT. It encodes CASSIGYQPQHF. V usage is TRBV19 and J usage is TRBJ1-5; no clear D gene. Trimming cost V 1 base and J 7 bases, with 5 bases left between them. CDR1 is LNHDA, CDR2 SQIVND, per germline (reference sequence). This CDR3 region has 12 residues.

This clone was seen a few times. J is TRBJ2-2 and V is TRBV7-4, with D unresolved. CDR1 is SGHVT and CDR2 is SQSDAQ in the germline V gene. Trimming cost V 4 bases and J 3 bases, with 3 bases left between them. The CDR3 sequence is 12 residues long. CDR3 amino acids: CASSYHTGELFF. The CDR3 bases are TGTGCCAGCAGCTATCACACCGGGGAGCTGTTTTTT. The entire variable domain, with the rest obtained from reference TRBV7-4 and TRBJ2-2, is as follows: GAGVSQSPRYKVAKRGRDVALRCDSISGHVTLYWYRQTLGQGSEVLTYSQSDAQRDKSGRPSGRFSAERPERSVSTLKIQRTEQGDSAVYLCASSYHTGELFFGEGSRLTVL.

V and J are TRBV28 and TRBJ2-1; 11 nucleotides agree with TRBD2. Germline V gene sequence: CDR1 MDHEN, CDR2 SYDVKM. CDR3 size: 16 residues. Trimming at V came to 1 base and at J to 8 bases, leaving 7 bases not matched to a gene. The CDR3: CASSLLAGGPFYEQFF. CDR3 coding DNA: TGTGCCAGCAGTTTATTAGCGGGGGGGCCGTTCTATGAGCAGTTCTTC. The whole variable domain, remainder taken from reference TRBV28 and TRBJ2-1, is DVKVTQSSRYLVKRTGEKVFLECVQDMDHENMFWYRQDPGLGLRLIYFSYDVKMKEKGDIPEGYSVSREKKERFSLILESASTNQTSMYLCASSLLAGGPFYEQFFGPGTRLTVL.

This chain joins TRBV27 and TRBJ2-1, with D possibly being TRBD2 (6 bases). This CDR3 is 15 amino acids long. Germline V gives CDR1 MNHEY, CDR2 SMNVEV (reference sequence). Between the trimmed V and J ends, which lost 5 bases and 4 bases, there was a span of 15 bases. CDR3 in DNA: TGTGCCAGCAGTCCCGGGACTCAACAATACAATGAGCAGTTCTTC. Translating gives CASSPGTQQYNEQFF.

V gene TRBV4-3 combines with J gene TRBJ2-3; D is undetermined. The CDR3 contains 17 residues. The germline V gene has CDR1 LGHNA and CDR2 YSLEER. V was shortened by 4 bases and J by 6 bases, with 23 bases between the two germline ends. CDR3 sequence: CASSPFSVPVGPDTQYF. CDR3 nucleotides: TGCGCCAGCAGCCCCTTCTCGGTTCCGGTTGGGCCTGATACGCAGTATTTT.

The chain uses TRBV7-9 and TRBJ1-1, with TRBD1 as a possible D gene (6 bases). Germline V gives CDR1 SEHNR, CDR2 FQNEAQ (reference sequence). The V and J ends lost 11 bases and 3 bases respectively, with 13 bases between them. The CDR3 loop spans 12 amino acids. In DNA, the CDR3 is TGTGCCGGAGCAGGGGCGTACACTGAAGCTTTCTTT. It specifies CAGAGAYTEAFF.

The genes are TRBV5-6 and TRBJ1-1; D uncertain. V gave up 0 bases and J gave up 0 bases, with 6 bases separating them. The CDR3 spans 14 residues. The V gene's germline CDR1 is SGHDT and CDR2 YYEEEE. The CDR3 protein is CASSLGGMNTEAFF. Written as DNA, the CDR3 is TGTGCCAGCAGCTTGGGTGGGATGAACACTGAAGCTTTCTTT.

The CDR3 DNA reads as TGTGCCTGGAGTGTAGGGGTCGTCCCGGCGGGGGAGACCCAGTACTTC. It encodes CAWSVGVVPAGETQYF. The V and J genes are TRBV30 and TRBJ2-5; TRBD2 is a possible D gene (6 bases). The V end lost 0 bases, the J end lost 5 bases, and 19 bases lay between the germline ends. Germline-derived CDR1 and CDR2 are GTSNPN and SVGIG (reference sequence). The CDR3 totals 16 residues.

J is TRBJ2-1 and V is TRBV13; no reliable D call. Trimming cost V 4 bases and J 2 bases, with 12 bases left between them. Germline values: CDR1 PRHDT, CDR2 FYEKMQ (reference sequence). The CDR3 extends over 15 amino acids. CDR3 sequence: CASSSPHVPYNEQFF. The CDR3 DNA sequence: TGTGCCAGCAGCTCCCCCCATGTACCCTACAATGAGCAGTTCTTC.

This chain uses TRBV25-1 with TRBJ2-3; D uncertain. CDR1 MGHDK and CDR2 SYGVNS come from the germline V gene. CDR3 length equals 10 residues. V lost 6 bases and J 4 bases, leaving 2 bases between the germline ends. CDR3 in DNA: TGTGCCAGCAGAGCAGATACGCAGTATTTT. Protein sequence: CASRADTQYF.

The V and J genes are TRBV4-3 and TRBJ1-1; D is perhaps TRBD1 (6 bases). CDR1 LGHNA and CDR2 YSLEER come from the germline V gene. Trimming pared 2 bases from V and 11 bases from J, leaving 15 bases between. The CDR3 is 13 residues long. CDR3 loop: CASSQYLQGAAFF. The CDR3 region has the DNA TGCGCCAGCAGCCAATATCTACAGGGAGCGGCTTTCTTT.

This chain links TRBV6-5 with TRBJ2-5; D ambiguous. This CDR3 has 13 amino acids. Trimming stripped 0 bases from V and 7 bases from J, with 9 bases between. Germline values: CDR1 MNHEY, CDR2 SVGAGI. The chain's CDR3 is CASSYSNSGTQYF. The CDR3 DNA reads TGTGCCAGCAGTTACTCGAACTCAGGGACCCAGTACTTC.

CDR3 region: CASRGMSAEAFF. DNA of the CDR3: TGTGCCAGCAGGGGGATGAGCGCTGAAGCTTTCTTT. The chain links TRBV27 to TRBJ1-1; D is undetermined. V was clipped by 6 bases and J by 6 bases, with 11 bases between them. Germline V gene data show CDR1 as MNHEY and CDR2 as SMNVEV (reference sequence). The CDR3 loop spans 12 amino acids.

V usage is TRBV6-1 and J usage is TRBJ2-6, with a tentative D call TRBD1 (6 bases). Trimming took 6 bases from V and 2 from J, leaving 11 bases between them. Germline-derived CDR1 and CDR2 are MNHNS and SASEGT. The CDR3 extends over 15 amino acids. The CDR3 DNA reads TGTGCCAGCAGGACACAGGGCGCTGGGGCCAACGTCCTGACTTTC. Its translation: CASRTQGAGANVLTF.

This clone was seen a handful of times. The V call is TRBV7-2, the J call TRBJ2-5; weak D call: TRBD2 (7 bases). CDR1 and CDR2 from the germline V gene are SGHTA and FQGNSA. This CDR3 spans 15 amino acids. Trimming shortened V by 1 base and J by 0 bases, and 9 bases separated the two germline ends. CDR3 protein: CASSLGGGYQETQYF. Here the CDR3 DNA reads TGTGCCAGCAGCTTAGGCGGGGGCTACCAAGAGACCCAGTACTTC.

The chain couples TRBV29-1 to TRBJ1-2, with D tentatively TRBD1 (6 bases). V was pared by 5 bases and J by 3 bases, with 13 bases between. The CDR3 loop spans 13 amino acids. The germline CDR1 and CDR2 sequences are SQVTM and ANQGSEA. The CDR3 here is CSVPDRTDYGYTF. In DNA form, the CDR3 reads TGCAGCGTTCCCGACAGGACCGACTATGGCTACACCTTC.

V gene TRBV5-6 combines with J gene TRBJ2-7, with D possibly matching TRBD1 (5 bases). CDR1 is SGHDT and CDR2 is YYEEEE in the germline V gene. The ends were cut back, 1 base at V and 7 bases at J, with 6 bases in the middle. The CDR3 totals 11 residues. The CDR3 sequence is CASSLRGEQYF. Here the CDR3 DNA reads TGTGCCAGCAGCTTGAGGGGAGAGCAGTACTTC.

This chain uses TRBV10-3 with TRBJ2-7, with 7 positions matching TRBD1. The CDR3 is 13 amino acids. Germline V gene data show CDR1 as ENHRY and CDR2 as SYGVKD. The V segment lost 3 bases and the J segment 4 bases; nucleotides outside the gene matches: 3. CDR3 sequence reads: CAISDWTGYEQYF. The CDR3 region has the DNA TGTGCCATCAGTGACTGGACAGGTTACGAGCAGTACTTC.